This entry features one T cell receptor beta chain sequence. The use of a sample-barcoded 5' primer and a J-beta primer mix characterized a second PCR of roughly 6 to 11 cycles. MiXCR was run by TCRdb on the 5' RACE reads, yielding one entry per CDR3 protein. The sample has around 780,000 distinct CDR3 sequences, approximately 24% seen once. These data belong to a study of blood T cells in healthy people across ages. Trimming took off 7 bases at V and 5 bases at J, with 17 bases between the two ends. Germline loops: CDR1 SGHAT, CDR2 FQNNGV. The CDR3 runs to 15 residues. Another study also made use of these data, one on T cells of mothers and their children.

The sequence came from a boy younger than 18 in good health. The specimen was blood. The genes are TRBV11-2 and TRBJ1-4, with D unresolved. The CDR3 is CASTLRHGPNEKLFF. The CDR3 nucleotides are TGTGCCAGCACTCTCCGGCATGGGCCGAATGAAAAACTGTTTTTT. The complete variable domain, with remaining parts taken from reference TRBV11-2 and TRBJ1-4, reads EAGVAQSPRYKIIEKRQSVAFWCNPISGHATLYWYQQILGQGPKLLIQFQNNGVVDDSQLPKDRFSAERLKGVDSTLKIQPAKLEDSAVYLCASTLRHGPNEKLFFGSGTQLSVL.